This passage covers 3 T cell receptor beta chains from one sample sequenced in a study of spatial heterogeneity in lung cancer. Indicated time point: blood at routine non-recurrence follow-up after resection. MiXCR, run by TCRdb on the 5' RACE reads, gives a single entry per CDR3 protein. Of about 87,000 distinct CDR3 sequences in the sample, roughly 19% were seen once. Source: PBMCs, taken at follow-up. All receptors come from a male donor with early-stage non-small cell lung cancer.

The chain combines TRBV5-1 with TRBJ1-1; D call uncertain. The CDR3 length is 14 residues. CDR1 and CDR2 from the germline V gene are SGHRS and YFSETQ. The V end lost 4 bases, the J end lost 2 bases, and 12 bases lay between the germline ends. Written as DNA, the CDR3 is TGCGCCAGCAGCCCTGGCTGGGGAAACACTGAAGCTTTCTTT. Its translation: CASSPGWGNTEAFF. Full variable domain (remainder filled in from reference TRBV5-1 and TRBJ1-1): KAGVTQTPRYLIKTRGQQVTLSCSPISGHRSVSWYQQTPGQGLQFLFEYFSETQRNKGNFPGRFSGRQFSNSRSEMNVSTLELGDSALYLCASSPGWGNTEAFFGQGTRLTVV.

This chain's CDR3 is CASSPGYGYTF. Here the CDR3 DNA reads TGTGCCAGCAGTCCGGGGTACGGCTACACCTTC. The rearrangement uses TRBV27 and TRBJ1-2, with no clear D. Trimming pared 5 bases from V and 8 bases from J, leaving 9 bases between. The CDR3 runs to 11 residues. Germline V gives CDR1 MNHEY, CDR2 SMNVEV (reference sequence).

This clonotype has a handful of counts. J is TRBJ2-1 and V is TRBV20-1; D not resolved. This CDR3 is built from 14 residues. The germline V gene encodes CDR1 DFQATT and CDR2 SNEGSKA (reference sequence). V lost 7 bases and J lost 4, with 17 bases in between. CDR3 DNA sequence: TGCAGTGTCCTCCTCCCGGGCACTTACAATGAGCAGTTCTTC. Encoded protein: CSVLLPGTYNEQFF.